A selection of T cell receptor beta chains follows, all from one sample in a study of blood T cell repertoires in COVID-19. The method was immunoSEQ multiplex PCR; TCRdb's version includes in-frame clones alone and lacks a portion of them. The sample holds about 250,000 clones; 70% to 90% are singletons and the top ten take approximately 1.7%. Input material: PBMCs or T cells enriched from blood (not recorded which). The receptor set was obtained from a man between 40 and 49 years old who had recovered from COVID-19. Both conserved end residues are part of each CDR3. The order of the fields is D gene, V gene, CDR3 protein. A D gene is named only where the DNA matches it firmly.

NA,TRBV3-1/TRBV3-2,CASSQETAGELFF
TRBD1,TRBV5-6,CASSLASGGKRTEAFF
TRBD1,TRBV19,CASSFQTGVNTEAFF
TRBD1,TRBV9,CASSRQGEGTEAFF
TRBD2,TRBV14,CASSQRTSGQETQYF
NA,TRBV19,CASSTFLTDTQYF
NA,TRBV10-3,CATWTAYEQYF
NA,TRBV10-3,CAISDSSSGNTIYF
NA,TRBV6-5,CASSAFIGAGNTIYF
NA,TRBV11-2,CASSLGQAYNSPLHF
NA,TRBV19,CASSQYQGWETQYF
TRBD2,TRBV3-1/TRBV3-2,CASSQTLAGGQDTQYF
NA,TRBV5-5,CASSSPGTQGDIQYF
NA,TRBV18,CASSPPSGVKNTEAFF
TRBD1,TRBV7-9,CASSPVGTGSYEQYF
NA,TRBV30,CAWSQFGSEAFF
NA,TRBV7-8,CAIFLIGGRRNEQFF
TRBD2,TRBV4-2,CASRAYGRREENTGELFF
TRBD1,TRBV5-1,CASSRRGQGIQETQYF
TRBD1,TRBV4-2,CASSQDGQGYTEAFF
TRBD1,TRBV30,CAWSVRRTGAMKGFF
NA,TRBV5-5,CASTLTGSYEQYF
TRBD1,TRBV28,CASSLCGVGGTGWVSPRVTDTQYF
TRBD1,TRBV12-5,CASGSDRGFRNEQYF
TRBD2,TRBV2,CASSAAGGRLDTQYF
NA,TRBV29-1,CSVDPGGGEKLFF
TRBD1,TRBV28,CASSPGQGTDTQYF
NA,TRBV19,CASSSQSETQYF
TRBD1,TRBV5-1,CASSLGGQGFYEQYF
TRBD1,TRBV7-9,CASSSPGTGTRRSYEQYF
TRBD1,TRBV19,CASSRTGRLGETQYF
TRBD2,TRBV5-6,CASSFRLAGVFEQFF
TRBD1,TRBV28,CASSLTGVGTNEKLFF
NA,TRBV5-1,CASSLVAGAETQYF
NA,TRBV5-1,CASSLDGQNTEAFF
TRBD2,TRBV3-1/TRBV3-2,CASSQDPTSGRGNEQFF
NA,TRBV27,CASSLVGNSYEQYF
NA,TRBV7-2,CASSLEHVSNQPQHF
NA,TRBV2,CASRDPRGSGNTIYF
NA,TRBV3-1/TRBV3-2,CASSQLYGEQFF
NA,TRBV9,CASSTRVQGGNGYTF
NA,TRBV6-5,CASTYTVQNYEQYF
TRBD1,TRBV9,CASSLRTGGTGELFF
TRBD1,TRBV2,CASRGTGPGYGYTF
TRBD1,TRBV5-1,CASSPGTASYEQYF
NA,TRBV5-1,CASSPGASSEQYF
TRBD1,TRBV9,CASSTGGGQGLYGYTF
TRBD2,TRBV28,CASRPLAGVLPEQYF
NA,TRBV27,CASSFGGGWEQFF
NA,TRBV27,CASSLGLTEETQYF
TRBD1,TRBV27,CASRFRDRGTEAFF
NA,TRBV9,CASSVVGGRTGELFF
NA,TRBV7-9,CASSLRGTAMNTEAFF
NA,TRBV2,CASSSGRGTLKLSF